The rows below give T cell receptor beta chains drawn from one sample of a study of graft-versus-host responses after intestinal transplantation. Sequencing was performed with immunoSEQ multiplex PCR; in TCRdb, only in-frame clones are kept and a portion is missing. The sample lists 40,000 or so clones; roughly 87% were seen once. This specimen consisted of ileum tissue, obtained 200 to 210 days after intestinal transplant. The receptors derive from a human patient who received an intestinal transplant, so some T cells may come from the graft donor. Both conserved end residues are part of each CDR3. Each record gives: D gene, clone size, J gene, V gene, CDR3 DNA, CDR3 protein. A D gene is named only where the DNA matches it firmly. Size is stated for part of the rows, as once, few or many counts, or as a class when the clone is expanded.

TRBD1,-,TRBJ2-2,TRBV19,TGTGCCAGTAGTGTCAGGGGGCAGACCGGGGAGCTGTTTTTT,CASSVRGQTGELFF
TRBD1,-,TRBJ1-2,TRBV9,TGTGCCAGCAGCGTTTCCTGGGGGACAGGGGACGGAGGCTACACCTTC,CASSVSWGTGDGGYTF
-,-,TRBJ1-2,TRBV18,TGTGCCAGCTCCCCTGTCCGTGAGGGCGCCTATGGCTACACCTTC,CASSPVREGAYGYTF
TRBD2,-,TRBJ2-7,TRBV5-1,TGCGCCAGCAGCTTGAAGCGGGGGCCCTACGAGCAGTACTTC,CASSLKRGPYEQYF
-,-,TRBJ2-5,TRBV6-1,TGTGCCAGCAGTGAATTTTACTTAACTCTGTACTTC,CASSEFYLTLYF
TRBD2,once,TRBJ2-3,TRBV30,TGTGCCTGGAGTGTGGTGGGGACCCCTAGCGGGGCTAGCACAGATACGCAGTATTTT,CAWSVVGTPSGASTDTQYF
-,-,TRBJ1-4,TRBV7-8,TGTGCCAGCAGCTTAGGACAGGCTCTCTCAACTAATGAAAAACTGTTTTTT,CASSLGQALSTNEKLFF
TRBD1,-,TRBJ2-2,TRBV6-1,TGTGCCAGCAGTGAAGCCCGGGGACAGGGCTTCGGGGAGCTGTTTTTT,CASSEARGQGFGELFF
-,medium-sized,TRBJ1-4,TRBV21-1,TGTGCCAGCAGCAAACGAGACAGGGACAATGAAAAACTGTTTTTT,CASSKRDRDNEKLFF
-,-,TRBJ1-2,TRBV28,TGTGCCAGCAGTTTTTTGGACAAGTTCAACTACACCTTC,CASSFLDKFNYTF
TRBD1,few,TRBJ1-6,TRBV28,TGTGCCAGCAGTTTAAAACAGGGGGCAGCTAGCTCCTATAATTCACCCCTCCACTTT,CASSLKQGAASSYNSPLHF
TRBD1,once,TRBJ1-5,TRBV19,TGTGCCTCTGGGGGGCAGGGGGCCTATCAGCCCCAGCATTTT,CASGGQGAYQPQHF
TRBD1,-,TRBJ2-3,TRBV27,TGTGCCAGCAGAGTGTACCGGGACAGCTACACAGATACGCAGTATTTT,CASRVYRDSYTDTQYF
-,-,TRBJ1-5,TRBV2,TGTGCCAGCAGGGACCGGGGACGAGTGGGTCAGCCCCAGCATTTT,CASRDRGRVGQPQHF
TRBD2,-,TRBJ2-1,TRBV19,TGTGCCAGTAGTATGGGACTAGCGGGAGTTGAGCAGTTCTTC,CASSMGLAGVEQFF
TRBD1,-,TRBJ2-1,TRBV27,TGTGCCAGCACTACCTCGCCGGGACAGGGGGTTCACGAGCAGTTCTTC,CASTTSPGQGVHEQFF
-,-,TRBJ1-5,TRBV5-1,TGCGCCAGCAGCTTGGGCGTTGGGAATCAGCCCCAGCATTTT,CASSLGVGNQPQHF
TRBD1,-,TRBJ1-5,TRBV2,TGTGCCAGCAGGGGCTATGGGACAGACAATCAGCCCCAGCATTTT,CASRGYGTDNQPQHF
-,-,TRBJ1-5,TRBV28,TGTGCCAGCAGCTATGGACAGCCGGGGCATCAGCCCCAGCATTTT,CASSYGQPGHQPQHF
TRBD1,-,TRBJ1-1,TRBV29-1,TGCAGCGTTGAGCGGACAGGGTTAATGAACACTGAAGCTTTCTTT,CSVERTGLMNTEAFF
TRBD2,-,TRBJ2-3,TRBV5-3,TGTGCCAGAAGCCGGCGACTAGCGGGAGGCACAGATACGCAGTATTTT,CARSRRLAGGTDTQYF
-,-,TRBJ1-4,TRBV5-1,TGCGCCAGCAGCTTGGTGTTAAATGAAAAACTGTTTTTT,CASSLVLNEKLFF
TRBD2,-,TRBJ2-7,TRBV5-1,TGCGCCAGCAGCTTGGAAGCGGGAGTAAGCGAGCAGTACTTC,CASSLEAGVSEQYF
-,-,TRBJ1-5,TRBV28,TGTGCCAGCACCCCGGGGGGGCCCAACCAGCCCCAGCATTTT,CASTPGGPNQPQHF
TRBD1,-,TRBJ2-7,TRBV7-3,TGTGCCAGCAGCTTAACCTCACAGGGGAAGCAGTACTTC,CASSLTSQGKQYF
TRBD1,-,TRBJ2-1,TRBV5-4,TGTGCCAGCAGCTTTGGGACAGAGAATTACAATGAGCAGTTCTTC,CASSFGTENYNEQFF
-,-,TRBJ1-2,TRBV7-9,TGTGCCAGCAGCTGGAGGGCCCGGGGCTACACCTTC,CASSWRARGYTF
-,-,TRBJ2-7,TRBV5-1,TGCGCCAGCAGCTTGGCGATGGGAAAGGTTTACGAGCAGTACTTC,CASSLAMGKVYEQYF
-,-,TRBJ2-3,TRBV9,TGTGCCGGCAGCGGGTGGTCCGATTACACAGATACGCAGTATTTT,CAGSGWSDYTDTQYF
TRBD1,-,TRBJ1-4,TRBV18,TGTGCCAGCTCAGGGACAGGGCGAACAACTAATGAAAAACTGTTTTTT,CASSGTGRTTNEKLFF
TRBD1,-,TRBJ1-4,TRBV7-9,TGTGCCAGCAGCACAACAGGGGGCGCGGGTGAAAAACTGTTTTTT,CASSTTGGAGEKLFF
-,-,TRBJ2-5,TRBV4-1,TGCGCCAGCAGCCGAGTAGGGGGAGTAACGGAGACCCAGTACTTC,CASSRVGGVTETQYF
-,-,TRBJ2-1,TRBV7-2,TGTGCCAGCAGCCCTGCTAAAGGGACTCACTCCTACAATGAGCAGTTCTTC,CASSPAKGTHSYNEQFF
-,-,TRBJ2-7,TRBV2,TGTGCCAGCAGTGCCCCCTACGAGCAGTACTTC,CASSAPYEQYF
TRBD1,-,TRBJ2-7,TRBV6-5,TGTGCCAGCAGCACCCGGGACAGTCCCTACGAGCAGTACTTC,CASSTRDSPYEQYF
-,-,TRBJ1-4,TRBV29-1,TGCAGCGCCCGGGACTCCATTGCAACTAATGAAAAACTGTTTTTT,CSARDSIATNEKLFF
TRBD2,-,TRBJ2-3,TRBV10-3,TGTGCCACCCGGTGGGGGGGAGGAACAGATACGCAGTATTTT,CATRWGGGTDTQYF
-,-,TRBJ2-7,TRBV28,TGTGCCAGCAGTGGGGCCAGCGGGACACCCGAGCAGTACTTC,CASSGASGTPEQYF
TRBD1,-,TRBJ2-7,TRBV6-8,TGTGCCAGCAGAGTTACCGGGACAGGGGCCTACGAGCAGTACTTC,CASRVTGTGAYEQYF
-,-,TRBJ2-2,TRBV27,TGTGCCAGCAAGGCAGGAAAGTGGACCGGGGAGCTGTTTTTT,CASKAGKWTGELFF
-,once,TRBJ1-1,TRBV19,TGTGCCAGTAGTGTGCTACAGGGGAACACTGAAGCTTTCTTT,CASSVLQGNTEAFF
TRBD1,-,TRBJ2-6,TRBV4-1,TGCGCCAGCAGCCATCCGGGACAGGGGCTGGGGGCCAACGTCCTGACTTTC,CASSHPGQGLGANVLTF
-,-,TRBJ2-3,TRBV2,TGTGCCAGCAGCGCCCTAGCAGATACGCAGTATTTT,CASSALADTQYF
-,-,TRBJ2-7,TRBV5-6,TGTGCCAGCAGCAACCGACAGGAGCAGTACTTC,CASSNRQEQYF
TRBD2,-,TRBJ2-7,TRBV2,TGTGCCAGCAGAGGGACTACAGGCTCATACGAGCAGTACTTC,CASRGTTGSYEQYF
-,-,TRBJ1-5,TRBV6-1,TGTGCCAGCAGTGAAAGTCCCCGGGCGCCCCAGCATTTT,CASSESPRAPQHF
-,-,TRBJ1-2,TRBV27,TGTGCCAGCAGTACAGCCGGGACACCCTTCTATGGCTACACCTTC,CASSTAGTPFYGYTF
-,few,TRBJ1-1,TRBV5-1,TGCGCCAGCAGCTTAGCACCGAACACTGAAGCTTTCTTT,CASSLAPNTEAFF
-,-,TRBJ2-3,TRBV7-2,TGTGCCAGCAGCTTATTTCAGGGGCGGGGAGATACGCAGTATTTT,CASSLFQGRGDTQYF
TRBD1,-,TRBJ2-2,TRBV27,TGTGCCAGCCTGGAGCGGACAGGGTCGGCCGGGGAGCTGTTTTTT,CASLERTGSAGELFF
TRBD1,-,TRBJ2-7,TRBV18,TGTGCCAGCTCGGAGGACCGGGACAGGTTTTACGAGCAGTACTTC,CASSEDRDRFYEQYF
-,once,TRBJ2-5,TRBV5-1,TGCGCCAGCAGCTTGGCTCCGACTCCTGAGACCCAGTACTTC,CASSLAPTPETQYF
TRBD1,few,TRBJ1-5,TRBV6-1,TGTGCCAGCAGTCTTACAGGGGGCGCAGGTCAGCCCCAGCATTTT,CASSLTGGAGQPQHF
TRBD1,-,TRBJ1-5,TRBV28,TGTGCCAGCAGTTTAGGGGTCTCAGGGGGATATCAGCCCCAGCATTTT,CASSLGVSGGYQPQHF
TRBD1,-,TRBJ2-3,TRBV6-5,TGTGCCAGCAGTACACGGGACAGGGGTCCAGATACGCAGTATTTT,CASSTRDRGPDTQYF
TRBD2,-,TRBJ2-5,TRBV7-6,TGTGCCAGCAGCTTAGGGGGACTAGCGTTAATTCAAGAGACCCAGTACTTC,CASSLGGLALIQETQYF
TRBD2,-,TRBJ2-1,TRBV7-9,TGTGCCAGCAGTTTGTCCGGGACTAGCTCCTACAATGAGCAGTTCTTC,CASSLSGTSSYNEQFF